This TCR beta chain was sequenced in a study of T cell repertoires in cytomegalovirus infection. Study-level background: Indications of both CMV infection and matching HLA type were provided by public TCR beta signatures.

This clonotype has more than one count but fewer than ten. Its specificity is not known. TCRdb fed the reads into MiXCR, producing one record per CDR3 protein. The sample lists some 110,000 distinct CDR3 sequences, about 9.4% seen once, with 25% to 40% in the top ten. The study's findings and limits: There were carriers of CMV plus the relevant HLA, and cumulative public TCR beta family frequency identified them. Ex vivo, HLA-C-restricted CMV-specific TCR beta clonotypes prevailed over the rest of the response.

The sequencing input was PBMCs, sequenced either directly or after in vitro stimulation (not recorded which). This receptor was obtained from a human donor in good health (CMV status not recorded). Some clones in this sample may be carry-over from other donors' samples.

CDR3 loop: CASSSRQGSNQPQHF. CDR3 DNA sequence: TGTGCCAGCAGTTCCCGACAGGGTAGCAATCAGCCCCAGCATTTT. The J gene is TRBJ1-5, the V gene TRBV12-3 or TRBV12-4; 7 nucleotides line up with TRBD1. V lost 4 bases to trimming and J lost 0 bases; unmatched junction nucleotides: 3. The CDR3 is made up of 15 amino acids.